This TCR beta chain was sequenced in a study of early T cells in non-severe SARS-CoV-2 infection. Turning to the study itself: Chains were unpaired, as sequencing was done on bulk RNA from unsorted whole blood.

This clonotype appeared many times. Antigen specificity is unknown. Attachment of unique molecular identifiers to individual cDNA molecules was performed. TCRdb re-derived calls from the 5' RACE reads in MiXCR, one entry per CDR3 protein. The sample lists roughly 28,000 distinct CDR3 sequences, approximately 5% occurring once. Study-level results: VDJdb-based annotation leaned toward anti-spike CD8 responses and missed private and CD4 specificities.

Sequenced input: whole blood. This sequence originates from an adult who was a healthcare worker with PCR-confirmed SARS-CoV-2 infection or an uninfected control (not recorded which).

The CDR3 DNA is TGTGCCAGCAGTTTCTTGACCGGGACAGGGTCCTACGAGCAGTACTTC. Translation: CASSFLTGTGSYEQYF. The chain joins TRBV6-5 to TRBJ2-7; the match to TRBD1 covers 9 bases. This CDR3 has 16 residues. The trim removed 4 bases at V and 1 base at J, leaving 8 bases unmatched. The germline V gene encodes CDR1 MNHEY and CDR2 SVGAGI.